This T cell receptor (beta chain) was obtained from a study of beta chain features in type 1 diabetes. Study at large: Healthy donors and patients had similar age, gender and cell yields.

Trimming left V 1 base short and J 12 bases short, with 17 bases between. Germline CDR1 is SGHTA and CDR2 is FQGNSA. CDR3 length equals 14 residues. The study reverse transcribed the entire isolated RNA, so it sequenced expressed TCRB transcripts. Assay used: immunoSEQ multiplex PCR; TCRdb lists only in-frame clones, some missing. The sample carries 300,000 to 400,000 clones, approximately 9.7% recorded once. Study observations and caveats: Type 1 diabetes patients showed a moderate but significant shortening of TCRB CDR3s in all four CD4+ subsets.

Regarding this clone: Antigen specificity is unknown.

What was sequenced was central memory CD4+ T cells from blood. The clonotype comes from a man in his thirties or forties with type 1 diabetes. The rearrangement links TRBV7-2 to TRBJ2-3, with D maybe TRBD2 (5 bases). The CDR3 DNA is TGTGCCAGCAGCTTAGAAAGGCGGGCAGCCCTTCAGTATTTT. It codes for CASSLERRAALQYF.